One and the same sample provided the 30 T cell receptor beta chains below, sequenced in a study of cytomegalovirus exposure and HLA in healthy donors. Both 60 Vbeta primers and 13 Jbeta primers went into the PCR. Generated by immunoSEQ multiplex PCR, the TCRdb table keeps only in-frame clones and is missing some. The sample includes about 190,000 clones, around 80% of them seen just once. Material: PBMCs. These TCRs come from a man aged 35 to 55 in good health and CMV-seropositive.

This chain links TRBV21-1 with TRBJ2-7; the DNA was not compared with TRBD1, the D call given in the table. TRBV21-1 has pseudogene status. This CDR3 is 15 amino acids long. The CDR3 coding sequence is TGTGCCAGCAGCAAAATCGGGACAGGGAACTACGAGCAGTACTTC. Protein product: CASSKIGTGNYEQYF.

J is TRBJ2-2 and V is TRBV4-3; possible D gene TRBD1, 6 bases. Trimming took 2 bases from V and 4 from J, leaving 11 bases between them. Per germline, CDR1 LGHNA and CDR2 YSLEER. The CDR3 runs to 15 residues. The CDR3 spells CASSQSPTGTGELFF. In nucleotides, the CDR3 is TGCGCCAGCAGCCAAAGCCCGACAGGCACCGGGGAGCTGTTTTTT.

The chain employs TRBV5-1 and TRBJ2-7; 7 nucleotides match TRBD1. Germline trimming cut 4 bases from V and 7 bases from J; bases unmatched to any gene: 14. Germline values: CDR1 SGHRS, CDR2 YFSETQ. The CDR3 extends over 15 amino acids. This chain's CDR3 is CASSPSRGGPNEQYF. CDR3 sequence (DNA): TGCGCCAGCAGCCCCAGCCGAGGGGGCCCAAATGAGCAGTACTTC.

V and J are TRBV7-2 and TRBJ1-1; D gene uncertain. The germline V gene has CDR1 SGHTA and CDR2 FQGNSA. V lost 6 bases, J lost 0 bases, and 20 bases lay in between. The CDR3 consists of 17 residues. The CDR3 region is CASSSTPEVVVNTEAFF. The CDR3 nucleotides read TGTGCCAGCAGTTCCACACCAGAGGTGGTGGTGAACACTGAAGCTTTCTTT.

This sequence joins TRBV18 and TRBJ2-3; maybe TRBD2 (6 bases). From germline, CDR1 is KGHSH and CDR2 LQKENI. The CDR3 has 12 residues. V was cut by 5 bases and J by 5 bases, with 8 bases left in between. The CDR3 is CASSSGGDTQYF. CDR3 in DNA: TGTGCCAGCTCATCCGGGGGAGATACGCAGTATTTT. The variable domain in full, with the rest retrieved from reference TRBV18 and TRBJ2-3, is NAGVMQNPRHLVRRRGQEARLRCSPMKGHSHVYWYRQLPEEGLKFMVYLQKENIIDESGMPKERFSAEFPKEGPSILRIQQVVRGDSAAYFCASSSGGDTQYFGPGTRLTVL.

The chain combines TRBV9 with TRBJ2-1, with TRBD2 as a possible D gene (7 bases). Per germline, CDR1 SGDLS and CDR2 YYNGEE. Trimming took 0 bases from V and 7 from J, leaving 11 bases between them. This CDR3 region has 14 residues. CDR3 sequence reads: CASSVAGGQNEQFF. CDR3 DNA sequence: TGTGCCAGCAGCGTAGCGGGGGGCCAGAATGAGCAGTTCTTC. The full variable domain, completed using reference TRBV9 and TRBJ2-1, is DSGVTQTPKHLITATGQRVTLRCSPRSGDLSVYWYQQSLDQGLQFLIQYYNGEERAKGNILERFSAQQFPDLHSELNLSSLELGDSALYFCASSVAGGQNEQFFGPGTRLTVL.

The chain is built from TRBV19 and TRBJ2-2; 9 bases are a match to TRBD2. The CDR3 runs to 18 residues. Germline V CDR1 and CDR2: LNHDA, SQIVND (reference sequence). V lost 7 bases, J lost 0 bases, and 12 bases stayed unmatched. CDR3 sequence: CASTQLLAGFANTGELFF. For the CDR3, the DNA is TGTGCCAGTACCCAGTTACTAGCGGGTTTCGCGAACACCGGGGAGCTGTTTTTT.

The V call is TRBV7-2, the J call TRBJ1-4; D not resolved. From germline, CDR1 is SGHTA and CDR2 FQGNSA. The CDR3 runs to 15 residues. Deletions cut 3 bases from V and 7 bases from J, with 15 bases between. CDR3 sequence reads: CASSFMGEAGEKLFF. Here the CDR3 DNA reads TGTGCCAGCAGCTTCATGGGAGAGGCGGGTGAAAAACTGTTTTTT.

V is TRBV5-1 and J is TRBJ2-7, with 8 bases identical to TRBD2. The J segment lost 2 bases and the V segment lost 4 bases, leaving 5 bases of the junction unmatched. The CDR3 extends over 14 amino acids. The germline V gene has CDR1 SGHRS and CDR2 YFSETQ. CDR3 DNA: TGCGCCAGCAGCCCGGGACTAGTGCCCTACGAGCAGTACTTC. Amino acid sequence: CASSPGLVPYEQYF.

J is TRBJ2-3 and V is TRBV30; a weak D match, TRBD2 (6 bases). The germline V gene has CDR1 GTSNPN and CDR2 SVGIG (reference sequence). V lost 2 bases and J 6 bases, leaving 12 bases between the germline ends. CDR3 size: 13 residues. The CDR3 loop reads CAWSPGGRDTQYF. CDR3 coding DNA: TGTGCCTGGAGTCCCGGGGGTCGGGATACGCAGTATTTT.

The CDR3 reads CASSISPNEKLFF. Written as DNA, the CDR3 is TGTGCCAGTAGTATCTCCCCGAATGAAAAACTGTTTTTT. V usage is TRBV19 and J usage is TRBJ1-4; D gene ambiguous. Deletions cut 3 bases from V and 5 bases from J, with 7 bases between. Germline loops: CDR1 LNHDA, CDR2 SQIVND (reference sequence). The CDR3 extends over 13 amino acids.

The V and J genes are TRBV7-9 and TRBJ1-3; D is perhaps TRBD1 (5 bases). CDR3 size: 13 residues. Germline V gives CDR1 SEHNR, CDR2 FQNEAQ (reference sequence). Trimming removed 5 bases from V and 6 bases from J, with 11 bases in between. The DNA of the CDR3 is TGTGCCAGCAGCCCGCGCAGGGCAAACACCATATATTTT. Protein product: CASSPRRANTIYF.

The genes are TRBV27 and TRBJ2-1; 8 bases line up with TRBD1. Germline CDR1 and CDR2: MNHEY and SMNVEV (reference sequence). Trimming took 5 bases from V and 6 from J; bases not matched to a gene: 9. This CDR3 spans 15 amino acids. The CDR3, as DNA: TGTGCCAGCAGTCCGACGCAGGGGGCGCGCAATGAGCAGTTCTTC. Amino acids: CASSPTQGARNEQFF.

The chain joins TRBV4-3 to TRBJ2-1, with D perhaps TRBD2 (6 bases). Between the trimmed V and J ends, which lost 0 bases and 9 bases, there was a span of 12 bases. The germline CDR1 and CDR2 sequences are LGHNA and YSLEER. This CDR3 is built from 14 residues. The CDR3 spells CASSQDPLAFEQFF. CDR3 in DNA: TGCGCCAGCAGCCAAGATCCTCTAGCGTTTGAGCAGTTCTTC.

The chain has TRBV9 and TRBJ2-5, with 8 bases that match TRBD2. The junction had 8 bases not matched to a gene; V was cut back by 4 bases and J by 0 bases. The CDR3 runs 16 residues. Looked up from germline, CDR1 is SGDLS and CDR2 is YYNGEE. CDR3 protein: CASSSLKRGNQETQYF. CDR3 nucleotide sequence: TGTGCCAGCAGCTCGTTGAAGCGGGGGAACCAAGAGACCCAGTACTTC.

The chain recombines TRBV11-2 with TRBJ1-5; 7 nucleotides match TRBD1. With 6 bases clipped from V and 4 bases from J, the junction kept 6 bases outside the gene matches. The CDR3 has 14 residues. CDR1 and CDR2 from the germline V gene are SGHAT and FQNNGV. CDR3 DNA: TGTGCCAGCAGGTTAACAGGGGCAAATCAGCCCCAGCATTTT. Protein: CASRLTGANQPQHF.

The chain carries TRBV19 and TRBJ1-5, with D possibly matching TRBD1 (6 bases). V was clipped by 4 bases and J by 1 base, with 14 bases between them. The germline V gene encodes CDR1 LNHDA and CDR2 SQIVND (reference sequence). This CDR3 has 16 amino acids. CDR3 bases: TGTGCCAGTAGTAGCATACAGGGTTTAAGCAATCAGCCCCAGCATTTT. Its translation: CASSSIQGLSNQPQHF.

The chain employs TRBV11-2 and TRBJ1-1; perhaps TRBD1 as D (6 bases). The CDR3 length is 15 residues. The V gene lost 5 bases and the J gene lost 5 bases, with 18 bases spanning the gap. Germline CDR1 SGHAT, CDR2 FQNNGV. This CDR3 reads CASSVRGATDTEAFF. The CDR3 DNA sequence: TGTGCCAGCAGCGTCAGGGGCGCAACCGATACTGAAGCTTTCTTT.

About this clone itself: One junction end disagrees with the germline gene, perhaps due to a read error. The CDR3 coding sequence is TGTGCTAGCAGCTTATCGCTCCCAGGCGAGCAGTACTTC. It yields the protein CASSLSLPGEQYF. This chain links TRBV7-7 with TRBJ2-7, with D hard to call. The CDR3 totals 13 residues. Germline loops: CDR1 SSHAT, CDR2 FNYEAQ (reference sequence).

The rearrangement links TRBV7-2 to TRBJ1-1; TRBD1 is a possible D gene (6 bases). The germline V gene has CDR1 SGHTA and CDR2 FQGNSA. The CDR3 covers 14 residues. V shed 5 bases and J shed 2 bases, with 12 bases lying between them. CDR3: CASSPVGTNTEAFF. In DNA form, the CDR3 reads TGTGCCAGCAGCCCGGTGGGGACAAACACTGAAGCTTTCTTT. Full variable domain (rest looked up from reference TRBV7-2 and TRBJ1-1): GAGVSQSPSNKVTEKGKDVELRCDPISGHTALYWYRQSLGQGLEFLIYFQGNSAPDKSGLPSDRFSAERTGGSVSTLTIQRTQQEDSAVYLCASSPVGTNTEAFFGQGTRLTVV.

This clone was seen a few times. The chain combines TRBV6-1 with TRBJ1-1, with a possible D match to TRBD1 (5 bases). The germline CDR1 and CDR2 sequences are MNHNS and SASEGT. CDR3 length: 17 residues. V lost 2 bases and J lost 5, with 21 bases in between. Here the CDR3 DNA reads TGTGCCAGCAGTGAAAGGGTTTGGGGCAGAGAAACTACTGAAGCTTTCTTT. It encodes CASSERVWGRETTEAFF.

This chain joins TRBV2 and TRBJ1-5; TRBD1 agrees at 7 bases. This CDR3 has 13 residues. The V segment lost 6 bases and the J segment 1 base; nucleotides outside the gene matches: 0. CDR1 SNHLY and CDR2 FYNNEI come from the germline V gene. The CDR3 spells CASRDRSNQPQHF. DNA of the CDR3: TGTGCCAGCAGGGACAGGAGCAATCAGCCCCAGCATTTT.

The J gene is TRBJ1-5, the V gene TRBV28; D gene uncertain. Between the trimmed V and J ends, which lost 2 bases and 6 bases, there was a span of 11 bases. CDR3 length: 14 amino acids. In germline, CDR1 is MDHEN, CDR2 SYDVKM. CDR3 amino acids: CASSLSRLFQPQHF. The CDR3 DNA is TGTGCCAGCAGTTTAAGTAGACTGTTTCAGCCCCAGCATTTT.

This clone appeared once. The chain combines TRBV9 with TRBJ2-3; 10 bases align to TRBD2. The CDR3 covers 17 residues. CDR1 SGDLS and CDR2 YYNGEE come from the germline V gene. With 1 base clipped from V and 0 bases from J, the junction kept 5 bases outside the gene matches. CDR3 sequence: CASSVSGGGGSTDTQYF. The CDR3 DNA reads as TGTGCCAGCAGCGTAAGCGGGGGGGGAGGTAGCACAGATACGCAGTATTTT.

In DNA form, the CDR3 reads TGTGCCAGCAGCTTAGGGCCAGCGGGGGTTCAAGAGACCCAGTACTTC. Its translation: CASSLGPAGVQETQYF. V gene TRBV7-2 combines with J gene TRBJ2-5; 8 nucleotides line up with TRBD2. Germline V gives CDR1 SGHTA, CDR2 FQGNSA. This CDR3 is 16 amino acids long. V was clipped by 1 base and J by 2 bases; unmatched bases: 6.

This chain uses TRBV27 with TRBJ2-3, with D possibly being TRBD1 (6 bases). The CDR3 runs 16 residues. Trimming took 1 base from V and 6 from J, leaving 17 bases between them. Germline CDR1 is MNHEY and CDR2 is SMNVEV (reference sequence). This CDR3 reads CASSLWTAPPRDTQYF. DNA for the CDR3: TGTGCCAGCAGTTTATGGACAGCTCCTCCGAGGGATACGCAGTATTTT.

The chain employs TRBV15 and TRBJ1-2, with 8 bases aligning to TRBD1. This CDR3 contains 18 residues. V lost 0 bases and J lost 1; bases outside the gene matches: 10. CDR1 LNHNV and CDR2 YYDKDF come from the germline V gene (reference sequence). The CDR3 coding sequence is TGTGCCACCAGCAGAGAGGGCAGGGGGCCAATAGGTAACTATGGCTACACCTTC. The encoded protein is CATSREGRGPIGNYGYTF.

The V call is TRBV7-9, the J call TRBJ2-7, with 8 bases that match TRBD2. The CDR3 totals 14 residues. Losses at the gene ends were 5 bases for V and 3 bases for J; bases not matched to a gene: 6. The germline gives CDR1 SEHNR, CDR2 FQNEAQ (reference sequence). CDR3 loop: CASSGAGELYEQYF. The CDR3 DNA reads TGTGCCAGCAGCGGAGCGGGGGAACTCTACGAGCAGTACTTC.

This chain links TRBV30 with TRBJ1-5; maybe TRBD1 (5 bases). V lost 1 base to trimming and J lost 2 bases, with 9 bases between them. The CDR3 totals 14 residues. The germline CDR1 and CDR2 sequences are GTSNPN and SVGIG (reference sequence). In DNA form, the CDR3 reads TGTGCCTGGAGTGAGGTCAGGGGCAATCAGCCCCAGCATTTT. Protein: CAWSEVRGNQPQHF.

J is TRBJ1-2 and V is TRBV23-1; tentatively, D is TRBD1 (5 bases). TRBV23-1 is identified as an open reading frame with a role that is uncertain. V shed 3 bases and J shed 2 bases, with 19 bases lying between them. The CDR3 consists of 17 residues. CDR3 DNA sequence: TGCGCCAGCAGTCAGAAAGGCAGGGAAAAGTTCAACTATGGCTACACCTTC. It specifies CASSQKGREKFNYGYTF.